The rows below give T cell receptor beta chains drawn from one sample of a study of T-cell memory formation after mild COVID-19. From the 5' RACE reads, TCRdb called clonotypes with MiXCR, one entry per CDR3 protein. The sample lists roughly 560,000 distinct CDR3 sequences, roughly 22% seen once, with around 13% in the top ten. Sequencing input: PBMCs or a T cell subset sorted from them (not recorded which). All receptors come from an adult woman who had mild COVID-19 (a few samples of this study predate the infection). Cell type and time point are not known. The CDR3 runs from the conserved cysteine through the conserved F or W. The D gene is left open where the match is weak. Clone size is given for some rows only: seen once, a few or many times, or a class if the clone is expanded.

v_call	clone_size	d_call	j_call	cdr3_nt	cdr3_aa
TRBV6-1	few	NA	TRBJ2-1	TGTGCCAGCAGTGATCTCGGGACACCTAATTACAATGAGCAGTTCTTC	CASSDLGTPNYNEQFF
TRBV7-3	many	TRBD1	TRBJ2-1	TGTGCCAGCAGCTTGGGGACAGGGTCCTACAATGAGCAGTTCTTC	CASSLGTGSYNEQFF
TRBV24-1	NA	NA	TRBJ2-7	TGTGCCACCAGTGACATCGGACAGTACGAGCAGTACTTC	CATSDIGQYEQYF
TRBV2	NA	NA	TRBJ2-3	TGTGCCAGCAGCGGACGGGAAACAGATACGCAGTATTTT	CASSGRETDTQYF
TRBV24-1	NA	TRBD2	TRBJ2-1	TGTGCCACCAGTGATGGCGGGGGTTTGGTAGATGAGCAGTTCTTC	CATSDGGGLVDEQFF
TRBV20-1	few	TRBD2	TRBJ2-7	TGCAGTGCTAGGTCCCCTAGCGGGAGGGACGAGCAGTACTTC	CSARSPSGRDEQYF
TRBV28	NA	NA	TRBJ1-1	TGTGCCAGCGTAGAAGGGGGGTACACTGAAGCTTTCTTT	CASVEGGYTEAFF
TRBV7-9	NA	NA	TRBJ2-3	TGTGCCACCAGGAGCCTCACAGATACGCAGTATTTT	CATRSLTDTQYF
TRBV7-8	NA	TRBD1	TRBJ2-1	TGTGCCAGCAGCCCGAGGAGGACAGGTTGGAATGAGCAGTTCTTC	CASSPRRTGWNEQFF
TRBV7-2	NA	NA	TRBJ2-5	TGTGCCAGCCGACTGGCTGGGACCCAGTACTTC	CASRLAGTQYF
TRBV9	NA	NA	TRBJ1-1	TGTGCCAGCAGCGTAGCCCCATGGGGCACTGAAGCTTTCTTT	CASSVAPWGTEAFF
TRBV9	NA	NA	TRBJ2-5	TGTGCCAGCAGCGTGGGGGGGACAGCAGAGACCCAGTACTTC	CASSVGGTAETQYF
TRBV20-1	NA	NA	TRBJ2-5	TGCAGTGCTAGTCCCAGACTAGGACCACAAGAGACCCAGTACTTC	CSASPRLGPQETQYF
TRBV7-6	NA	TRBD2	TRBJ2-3	TGTGCCAGCAGCGCTAGCGGGGGCACCACAGATACGCAGTATTTT	CASSASGGTTDTQYF
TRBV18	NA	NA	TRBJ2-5	TGTGCCAGCTCACCAGGCGGGGCTGGGGGGACCCAGTACTTC	CASSPGGAGGTQYF
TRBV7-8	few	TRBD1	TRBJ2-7	TGTGCCAGCAGCCCAGGGACAGGGGGCTTTGACGAGCAGTACTTC	CASSPGTGGFDEQYF
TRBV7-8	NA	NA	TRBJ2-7	TGTGCCATCTTGGACAGCCTACGAGGGCAGTACTTC	CAILDSLRGQYF
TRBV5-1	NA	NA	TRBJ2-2	TGCGCCAGCAGCGACGGGACAACGAACACCGGGGAGCTGTTTTTT	CASSDGTTNTGELFF
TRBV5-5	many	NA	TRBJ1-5	TGTGCCAGCAGCTTAGGACACAGCAATCAGCCCCAGCATTTT	CASSLGHSNQPQHF
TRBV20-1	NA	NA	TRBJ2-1	TGCAGTGCTCGTACTAGGAGCTCCTACAATGAGCAGTTCTTC	CSARTRSSYNEQFF
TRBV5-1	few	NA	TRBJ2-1	TGCGCCAGCAGCAAACTCGTGGGGGGCGACTCCTACAATGAGCAGTTCTTC	CASSKLVGGDSYNEQFF
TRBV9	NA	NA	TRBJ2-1	TGTGCCAGCAGCGTAGAGCGATACAATGAGCAGTTCTTC	CASSVERYNEQFF
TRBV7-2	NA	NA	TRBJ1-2	TGTGCCAGCACCCCGACCCTGGGGGAGTGGTATGGCTACACCTTC	CASTPTLGEWYGYTF
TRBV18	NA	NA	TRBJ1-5	TGTGCCAGCTCACCCGATCGTATTAGCAATCAGCCCCAGCATTTT	CASSPDRISNQPQHF
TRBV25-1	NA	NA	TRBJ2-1	TGTGCCAGCCTCGGGCAGGAGGATTGGAATGAGCAGTTCTTC	CASLGQEDWNEQFF
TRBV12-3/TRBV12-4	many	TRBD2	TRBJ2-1	TGTGCCAGCAGTTTACTGCTAGCGGGGGGGCAGTTCTTC	CASSLLLAGGQFF
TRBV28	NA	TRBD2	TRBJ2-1	TGTGCCAGCAGCCCCCTGGGACTAGCAAGCTACAATGAGCAGTTCTTC	CASSPLGLASYNEQFF
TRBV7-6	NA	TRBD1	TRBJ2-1	TGTGCCAGCAGCTGGCAGGGGGTCCATTCCTACAATGAGCAGTTCTTC	CASSWQGVHSYNEQFF
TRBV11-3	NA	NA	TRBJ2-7	TGTGCCAGCAGCTCCCAGGGCTTACCGTACGAGCAGTACTTC	CASSSQGLPYEQYF
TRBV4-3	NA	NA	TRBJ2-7	TGCGCCAGCAGCCAACAATGGGAGGTCGGCGAGCAGTACTTC	CASSQQWEVGEQYF
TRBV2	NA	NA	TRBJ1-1	TGTGCCAGCAGTGATCCCCCTGACGGGGGGAACACTGAAGCTTTCTTT	CASSDPPDGGNTEAFF
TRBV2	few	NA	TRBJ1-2	TGTGCCAGCAGCACCGGGACAACTAACTATGGCTACACCTTC	CASSTGTTNYGYTF
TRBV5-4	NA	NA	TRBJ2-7	TGTGCCAGCAGCTTGAACGCCTACGAGCAGTACTTC	CASSLNAYEQYF
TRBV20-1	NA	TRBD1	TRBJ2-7	TGCAGTGCGACCTCCGGGACAGGGTCCTACGAGCAGTACTTC	CSATSGTGSYEQYF
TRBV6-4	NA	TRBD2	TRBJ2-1	TGTGCCAGCAGTGAGGGGCTATCGGGAGGCAATGAGCAGTTCTTC	CASSEGLSGGNEQFF
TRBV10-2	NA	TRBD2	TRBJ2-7	TGCGCCAGCAGTGAGTCGACCGGGTTCGGGAGGTACGAGCAGTACTTC	CASSESTGFGRYEQYF
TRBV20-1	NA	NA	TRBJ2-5	TGCAGTGCTACCGGTGCCACTGAGGGGCAAGAGACCCAGTACTTC	CSATGATEGQETQYF
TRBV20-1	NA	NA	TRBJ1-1	TGCAGTGCTAGTCGCAGGGCCGATACTGAAGCTTTCTTT	CSASRRADTEAFF
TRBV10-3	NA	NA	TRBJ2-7	TGTGCCATCAGTGTGGGGGTGGAAGTATACGAGCAGTACTTC	CAISVGVEVYEQYF
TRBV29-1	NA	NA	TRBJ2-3	TGCAGCCCTTCACTCGTGGGAGATAGCACAGATACGCAGTATTTT	CSPSLVGDSTDTQYF